Below are 7 T cell receptor beta chains sequenced from a single sample in a study of CD8 T cells in Susac syndrome. When the RNA was reverse transcribed, random hexamers were used with an input of roughly 0.45 to 1 ug. TCRdb itself ran the immunoSEQ multiplex PCR reads through MiXCR, one entry per CDR3 protein. The top ten hold 0.065% to 0.08% of the sample, which has approximately 270,000 distinct CDR3 sequences, over 85% seen once. Sequenced input: CD4+ T cells from PBMCs. The origin of the receptors is a human donor with multiple sclerosis.

The chain is built from TRBV20-1 and TRBJ2-2, with 10 bases aligning to TRBD2. This CDR3 region has 14 residues. Trimming cost V 5 bases and J 1 base; bases outside gene matches: 1. Germline lookup yields CDR1 DFQATT and CDR2 SNEGSKA (reference sequence). This CDR3 reads CSAPSGGNTGELFF. The CDR3 region has the DNA TGCAGTGCTCCTAGCGGGGGGAACACCGGGGAGCTGTTTTTT.

This chain joins TRBV20-1 and TRBJ2-5; 14 bases fit TRBD2. The CDR3 extends over 18 amino acids. Germline V gene lookup returns CDR1 DFQATT and CDR2 SNEGSKA (reference sequence). The junction had 17 bases not matched to a gene; V was cut back by 6 bases and J by 5 bases. The CDR3 loop is CSALQGLAGDLRVETQYF. The CDR3 bases are TGCAGTGCGTTGCAGGGACTAGCGGGGGACCTTCGGGTGGAGACCCAGTACTTC.

The V and J genes are TRBV18 and TRBJ2-6; D gene unclear. The CDR3 loop spans 15 amino acids. The V gene's germline CDR1 is KGHSH and CDR2 LQKENI. Trimming shortened V by 2 bases and J by 0 bases, and 5 bases separated the two germline ends. The CDR3 is CASSPANSGANVLTF. The CDR3 nucleotides are TGTGCCAGCTCACCAGCGAACTCTGGGGCCAACGTCCTGACTTTC.

The gene calls are TRBV6-6 and TRBJ2-3; D gene uncertain. The germline V and J ends were trimmed by 0 bases and 0 bases, with 4 bases remaining between them. The CDR3 totals 14 residues. The germline CDR1 and CDR2 sequences are MNHNY and SVGAGI (reference sequence). The CDR3 sequence is CASSYSRSTDTQYF. CDR3 in DNA: TGTGCCAGCAGTTACTCCCGGAGCACAGATACGCAGTATTTT.

CDR3 protein: CASSSRQGGEDTQYF. CDR3 DNA: TGCGCCAGCAGTTCCCGACAGGGAGGTGAAGATACGCAGTATTTT. V usage is TRBV10-2 and J usage is TRBJ2-3, with a weak D call TRBD1 (7 bases). Germline V gives CDR1 WSHSY, CDR2 SAAADI. The germline V and J ends were trimmed by 5 bases and 5 bases, with 17 bases remaining between them. This CDR3 region has 15 residues.

The J gene is TRBJ1-1, the V gene TRBV30; D remains unclear. The CDR3 extends over 14 amino acids. Trimming took off 2 bases at V and 5 bases at J, with 15 bases between the two ends. Per germline, CDR1 GTSNPN and CDR2 SVGIG (reference sequence). The CDR3 reads CAWSKDIGETEAFF. The CDR3 coding sequence is TGTGCCTGGAGTAAAGACATCGGGGAAACTGAAGCTTTCTTT.

This chain connects TRBV2 to TRBJ1-1; D gene unclear. The CDR3 consists of 13 residues. Germline V gene lookup returns CDR1 SNHLY and CDR2 FYNNEI. V lost 4 bases, J lost 4 bases, and 10 bases lay in between. In DNA form, the CDR3 reads TGTGCCAGCAGTGGATCCCGGGTCACTGAAGCTTTCTTT. It specifies CASSGSRVTEAFF.